This TCR beta chain is drawn from a study of CD8 T cells in ankylosing spondylitis. In TCRdb, the 5' RACE reads were re-called with MiXCR into one record per CDR3 protein. The table lists approximately 300,000 distinct CDR3 sequences, approximately 8% of them singletons, with about 15% in the top ten. The sample holds many counts of this clonotype. Its antigen is still unknown. Germline V gene sequence: CDR1 MDHEN, CDR2 SYDVKM. The V end lost 4 bases, the J end lost 8 bases, and 3 bases lay between the germline ends. The CDR3 consists of 10 residues. Study-level findings and limits: Ankylosing spondylitis blood seemed to carry a telltale TCR beta motif made of several highly homologous variants.

Sequenced input: blood, either unsorted or a sorted T cell fraction (not recorded which). The receptor was isolated from a male donor with ankylosing spondylitis. The chain has TRBV28 and TRBJ2-1, with unresolved D. The CDR3 nucleotides read TGTGCCAGCAGTTACGATGAGCAGTTCTTC. Amino acid sequence: CASSYDEQFF.